A selection of T cell receptor beta chains follows, all from one sample in a study of blood T cell repertoires in COVID-19. TCRdb keeps only in-frame clones here, not all; method: immunoSEQ multiplex PCR. The sample records 85,000 to 90,000 clones, nearly 90% being singletons. The specimen sequenced was peripheral blood. The receptors derive from an elderly woman with active COVID-19. CDR3s include the opening cysteine and the closing phenylalanine or tryptophan. The D gene is left open where the match is weak. Clone size is not always given. Where it is, it says once, few, many or a class for expanded clones.

>TRBJ2-7|TRBV2|-|-|14
TGTGCCACCACTGTTTACAGGGACTCCTACGAGCAGTACTTC
CATTVYRDSYEQYF
>TRBJ1-4|TRBV14|-|-|13
TGTGCCAGCAGCCAAGCGAGAGGATTTAAACTGTTTTTT
CASSQARGFKLFF
>TRBJ2-1|TRBV7-6|-|-|15
TGTGCCAGCAGCAGGGCTGGAGGGCGGTTCAATGAGCAGTTCTTC
CASSRAGGRFNEQFF
>TRBJ2-2|TRBV6-2/TRBV6-3|once|TRBD1|15
TGTGCCAGCAGCCTACAGGGGGCTGGCACCGGGGAGCTGTTTTTT
CASSLQGAGTGELFF
>TRBJ1-1|TRBV7-9|-|TRBD1|13
TGTGCCAGCAGCCCGCAGGGGGACAGGGATGCTTTCTTT
CASSPQGDRDAFF
>TRBJ2-2|TRBV19|once|TRBD2|16
TGTGCCAGTATGATTAGCGGGAGTGCGAACACCGGGGAGCTGTTTTTT
CASMISGSANTGELFF
>TRBJ1-1|TRBV5-6|-|TRBD1|17
TGTGCCAGCAGCTCACCCGGGACAGGGATACGAGGCACTGAAGCTTTCTTT
CASSSPGTGIRGTEAFF
>TRBJ2-1|TRBV2|once|TRBD2|13
TGTGCCAGCACGCGGGAGGGCGGCCAAGAGCAGTTCTTC
CASTREGGQEQFF
>TRBJ2-2|TRBV7-3|-|-|15
TGTGCCAGCAGCTTCACGACAGCTCTCACCGGGGAGCTGTTTTTT
CASSFTTALTGELFF
>TRBJ2-7|TRBV7-9|-|TRBD1|14
TGTGCCAGCAGCAAGACAGGGGGCATCTACGAGCAGTACTTC
CASSKTGGIYEQYF
>TRBJ2-3|TRBV5-1|-|-|16
TGCGCCAGCAGCTTGGTTGGGCTAGCCACCACAGATACGCAGTATTTT
CASSLVGLATTDTQYF
>TRBJ2-7|TRBV24-1|-|-|15
TGTGCCACCAGCCCCCGCGGGGCGTACGTCTACGAGCAGTACTTC
CATSPRGAYVYEQYF
>TRBJ2-1|TRBV11-1|-|-|15
-
CASSPTSGEFFWQFF
>TRBJ2-1|TRBV11-1|-|TRBD2|15
TGTGCCAGCAGCATTAGGACTAGTGGGTTTGATGAGCAGTTCTTC
CASSIRTSGFDEQFF
>TRBJ1-2|TRBV3-1/TRBV3-2|-|-|14
TGTGCCAGCAGCCAAAGACCACAGGGTTCGGGCTACACCTTC
CASSQRPQGSGYTF
>TRBJ2-1|TRBV7-3|-|TRBD2|16
TGTGCCAGCAGCCAGATAGCGGGAGCGTCCTACAATGAGCAGTTCTTC
CASSQIAGASYNEQFF
>TRBJ2-7|TRBV20-1|-|TRBD1|11
TGCAGTGCTGACAGGGAGTACGAGCAGTACTTC
CSADREYEQYF
>TRBJ2-5|TRBV19|-|-|13
TGTGCCAGTAGTGATGGCCAAGCGGAGACCCAGTACTTC
CASSDGQAETQYF
>TRBJ2-5|TRBV4-1|-|-|16
TGCGCCAGCAGCCAAGTAGACGGCGGCAGACAAGAGACCCAGTACTTC
CASSQVDGGRQETQYF
>TRBJ1-2|TRBV28|-|TRBD1|13
TGTGCCAGCAGCGACAGGGTGAATTATGGCTACACCTTC
CASSDRVNYGYTF
>TRBJ2-7|TRBV18|-|TRBD2|14
TGTGCCAGCTCGACGACTAGCGGGACGTACGAGCAGTACTTC
CASSTTSGTYEQYF
>TRBJ1-6|TRBV18|-|-|13
TGTGCCAGCTCACCCCTGGCCACTTCACCCCTCCACTTT
CASSPLATSPLHF
>TRBJ2-3|TRBV7-9|-|TRBD2|15
TGTGCCAGCAGCCACCGACTAGCGGGGGGAGATACGCAGTATTTT
CASSHRLAGGDTQYF
>TRBJ2-2|TRBV9|-|-|12
TGTGCCAGCGACAGGGGAGGGGGGGAGCTGTTTTTT
CASDRGGGELFF
>TRBJ2-7|TRBV25-1|-|TRBD2|18
TGTGCCAGCAGTGCCGGGACTAGCGGGAGAGGGGTCTCCTACGAGCAGTACTTC
CASSAGTSGRGVSYEQYF
>TRBJ2-5|TRBV6-5|-|TRBD1|15
TGTGCCACCGGGACAGGGGGCTTTAGGATGGGGACCCAGTACTTC
CATGTGGFRMGTQYF
>TRBJ1-1|TRBV19|-|TRBD1|15
TGTGCCAGTAGTATAACGACAGGGATGAACACTGAAGCTTTCTTT
CASSITTGMNTEAFF
>TRBJ2-1|TRBV7-9|-|-|15
TGTGCCAGCAGCCGCGACTCCTACTCCTACAATGAGCAGTTCTTC
CASSRDSYSYNEQFF
>TRBJ2-7|TRBV5-5|once|TRBD2|18
TGTGCCAGCAGCTTTGGGCTAGCGGGGAAGGTAAACTCCTACGAGCAGTACTTC
CASSFGLAGKVNSYEQYF
>TRBJ2-1|TRBV23-1|-|-|16
TGCGCCAGCAGTCAATTTGGAGGTTCTGCCTACAATGAGCAGTTCTTC
CASSQFGGSAYNEQFF
>TRBJ2-2|TRBV11-2|once|-|16
TGTGCCAGCAGCCTAGGGGCAGGGAAGAACACCGGGGAGCTGTTTTTT
CASSLGAGKNTGELFF
>TRBJ1-4|TRBV15|-|-|13
TGTGCCACCAGCAGAGATCTAAAAGAAAAACTGTTTTTT
CATSRDLKEKLFF
>TRBJ2-1|TRBV7-2|-|TRBD2|14
TGTGCCAGCAGCGCGGGACTAGCCCACAATGAGCAGTTCTTC
CASSAGLAHNEQFF
>TRBJ2-6|TRBV19|-|-|18
TGTGCCAGTAGTATGGACTCGGTCCTCCTCTCTGGGGCCAACGTCCTGACTTTC
CASSMDSVLLSGANVLTF
>TRBJ2-1|TRBV7-2|-|TRBD2|16
TGTGCCAGCAGCTTAGAGGGTAGTGGGAGGGCGGGGGAGCAGTTCTTC
CASSLEGSGRAGEQFF
>TRBJ1-3|TRBV18|-|-|18
TGTGCCAGCTCACCGACCACAGGCTCCGAGACCTCTGGAAACACCATATATTTT
CASSPTTGSETSGNTIYF
>TRBJ1-4|TRBV28|-|-|13
TGTGCCAGCAGTCCTCCCTGGGAGGCGAAACTGTTTTTT
CASSPPWEAKLFF
>TRBJ2-1|TRBV19|-|-|12
TGTGCCAGTAGTATAGACCGGAGTGAGCAGTTCTTC
CASSIDRSEQFF
>TRBJ2-1|TRBV7-9|-|TRBD1|15
TGTGCCAGCAGCCAACAGGGGCTCTATAACTATGAGCAGTTCTTC
CASSQQGLYNYEQFF
>TRBJ2-2|TRBV5-1|-|-|14
TGCGCCAGCAACTCTGGAGGGAACACCGGGGAGCTGTTTTTT
CASNSGGNTGELFF
>TRBJ2-7|TRBV28|-|-|15
TGTGCCAGCTATCCCCAGGGGCCCAGCTCCTACGAGCAGTACTTC
CASYPQGPSSYEQYF
>TRBJ2-1|TRBV4-2|-|TRBD2|16
TGTGCCAGCAGCCAAGAGGGGGGGAACACCTACAATGAGCAGTTCTTC
CASSQEGGNTYNEQFF
>TRBJ1-1|TRBV18|-|TRBD1|16
TGTGCCAGCTCACACGGACAGGGGGCTTTGAACACTGAAGCTTTCTTT
CASSHGQGALNTEAFF
>TRBJ1-1|TRBV15|-|TRBD1|13
TGTGCCACCAGCAGAGTTGGACAGGGAGGAACTTTCTTT
CATSRVGQGGTFF
>TRBJ2-1|TRBV6-4|-|TRBD2|15
TGTGCCAGCAGTGTAACAAGTGGCGGGAGGGATGAGCAGTTCTTC
CASSVTSGGRDEQFF
>TRBJ1-3|TRBV15|-|-|16
TGTGCCACCAGCAGAGAGCCTCCGGGACTAGGAAACACCATATATTTT
CATSREPPGLGNTIYF
>TRBJ2-7|TRBV7-9|once|-|14
TGTGCCAGCAGCTTAGAGATGGGCTTAACCGAGCAGTACTTC
CASSLEMGLTEQYF
>TRBJ1-2|TRBV10-3|-|TRBD1|15
TGTGCCATCAGTGAGGGGACAGGGGGAGGGAGGGGCTACACCTTC
CAISEGTGGGRGYTF
>TRBJ2-7|TRBV7-8|few|TRBD2|17
TGTGCCAGCAGCATAGGGGCCGGGACTAGACGCTCCTACGAGCAGTACTTC
CASSIGAGTRRSYEQYF
>TRBJ2-3|TRBV7-8|-|TRBD1|16
TGTGCCAGCAGCTTAGTGACAGGGGGCGCCGCAGATACGCAGTATTTT
CASSLVTGGAADTQYF
>TRBJ2-1|TRBV28|once|-|14
TGTGCCAGCAGTCCTTGGGGTCAGGGAAGAGAGCAGTTCTTC
CASSPWGQGREQFF
>TRBJ2-3|TRBV2|-|TRBD2|15
TGTGCCAGCAGTGAAAGCGGGAGGTCCCCAGATACGCAGTATTTT
CASSESGRSPDTQYF
>TRBJ2-1|TRBV28|-|TRBD2|16
TGTGCCAGCAGCCGATTTACTAGCGGGGGCTACAATGAGCAGTTCTTC
CASSRFTSGGYNEQFF
>TRBJ2-1|TRBV11-2|-|-|18
TGTGCCAGCAGCTTCCCCTGGCGTAGCGGAACTGAGGGTAATGAGCAGTTCTTC
CASSFPWRSGTEGNEQFF
>TRBJ1-5|TRBV19|-|-|12
TGTGCCAGTAGTAGGGCGGGGCAGCCCCAGCATTTT
CASSRAGQPQHF
>TRBJ2-7|TRBV7-8|few|TRBD1|16
TGTGCCAGCAGCTCCTCCCCGGGACAGGGTGGCTACGAGCAGTACTTC
CASSSSPGQGGYEQYF
>TRBJ2-7|TRBV7-6|few|TRBD2|18
TGTGCCAGCAGCCCGGGACTAGCGGGAGGGCCCCTCGGGAACGAGCAGTACTTC
CASSPGLAGGPLGNEQYF
>TRBJ2-5|TRBV7-3|-|TRBD2|18
TGTGCCAGCAGCCTGCTCGGACTAGCGGGAGGACCACAAGAGACCCAGTACTTC
CASSLLGLAGGPQETQYF